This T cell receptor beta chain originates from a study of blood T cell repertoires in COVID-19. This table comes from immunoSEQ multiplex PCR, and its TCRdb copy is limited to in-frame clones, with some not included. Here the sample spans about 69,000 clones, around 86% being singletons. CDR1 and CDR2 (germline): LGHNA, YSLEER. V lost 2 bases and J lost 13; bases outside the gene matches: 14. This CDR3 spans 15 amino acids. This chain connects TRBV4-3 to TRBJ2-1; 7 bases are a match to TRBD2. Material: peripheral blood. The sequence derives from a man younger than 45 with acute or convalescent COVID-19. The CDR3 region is CASSQRIWEIAGQFF. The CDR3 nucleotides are TGCGCCAGCAGCCAACGAATCTGGGAAATAGCGGGTCAGTTCTTC.